This T cell receptor (beta chain) was found in a study of CD8 T cells in ankylosing spondylitis. TCRdb passed the 5' RACE reads through MiXCR, listing each CDR3 protein once. The profile shows a few hundred thousand distinct CDR3 sequences, about 13% of them singletons. Regarding the study as a whole: Eight highly homologous variants formed a TCR beta motif that appeared characteristic of ankylosing spondylitis blood.

As to this clonotype: The antigen is unknown.

Trimming removed 0 bases at V and 13 bases at J, with 21 bases between. This CDR3 has 15 residues. Germline assignment: CDR1 MGHRA and CDR2 YSYEKL. The sequencing sample was made of blood, either unsorted or a sorted T cell fraction (not recorded which). V is TRBV4-1 and J is TRBJ1-2; D call uncertain. This TCR came from a male donor with ankylosing spondylitis. The CDR3 nucleotides read TGCGCCAGCAGCCAAGATCGTAGTCGAGGACGTGGGATCACCTTC. It yields the protein CASSQDRSRGRGITF.